This T cell receptor beta chain was identified during a study of cytomegalovirus exposure and HLA in healthy donors. The CDR3 loop spans 12 amino acids. Per the germline V gene, CDR1 is SGDLS and CDR2 is YYNGEE. V dropped 6 bases and J dropped 7; count of bases not matched to a gene: 6. This clone was seen once. The PCR had 60 Vbeta and 13 Jbeta primers. The assay was immunoSEQ multiplex PCR, and TCRdb's table has in-frame clones only and misses some. The sample lists fewer than 85,000 clones, over 70% occurring once. The gene calls are TRBV9 and TRBJ1-2; TRBD1 aligns across 7 bases. The receptor was derived from a man aged 18 to 35 in good health and CMV-seropositive. Sequencing input: PBMCs. Written as DNA, the CDR3 is TGTGCCAGCAACCGACAGGGAGGTGGCTACACCTTC. As protein: CASNRQGGGYTF. Based on the CDR3 plus reference TRBV9 and TRBJ1-2, the full variable domain is DSGVTQTPKHLITATGQRVTLRCSPRSGDLSVYWYQQSLDQGLQFLIQYYNGEERAKGNILERFSAQQFPDLHSELNLSSLELGDSALYFCASNRQGGGYTFGSGTRLTVV.